This TCR beta chain was captured by sequencing in a study of T cells after yellow fever vaccination. J lost 3 bases, V lost 8 bases, and 7 bases had no gene match. Germline loops: CDR1 SEHNR, CDR2 FQNEAQ (reference sequence). The CDR3 runs to 14 residues. Whole-study findings and limits: Boosting was followed by the reappearance of most primary-vaccination clones (about 97% CD4, about 90% CD8). It was the secondary response that reached its peak faster, day 5 versus 15, but it was weaker. The CD4 and CD8 compartments had a small share of their clonotypes in common.

This clonotype was detected only once. The antigen remains undetermined. Each CDR3 protein is one row after TCRdb ran MiXCR on the 5' RACE reads. This table has around 320,000 distinct CDR3 sequences, over 3.5% appearing once. The receptor was derived from a man aged 18 to 35 who received the YFV17D yellow fever vaccine. The source was PBMCs, collected 15 days after the yellow fever booster vaccination. The gene calls are TRBV7-9 and TRBJ2-1; 7 bases agree with TRBD1. CDR3 nucleotide sequence: TGTGCCAGCTGCTCTGGGACAGTCTACAATGAGCAGTTCTTC. Residues: CASCSGTVYNEQFF.